This T cell receptor (beta chain) was recorded in a study of cytomegalovirus exposure and HLA in healthy donors. General observations from the study: Apparent HLA restriction characterized most CMV-associated TCR beta chains in a later analysis. Clonal expansion, a later analysis showed, was greater in HLA-associated TCR beta chains than in equally common others. There were some V segments, including TRBV6-2 and TRBV6-3, excluded as indistinguishable.

A multiplex PCR was run with 60 Vbeta primers and 13 Jbeta primers. In the source study's methods: Roughly 73 million unique TCR beta chains, about 11 million of them shared, were counted by a later analysis. The repertoire was sequenced with immunoSEQ multiplex PCR; TCRdb's copy has only in-frame clones and lacks some. Clonal size and the V and J genes are those of that table, whereas D and trimming came from the DNA. The data contain approximately 180,000 clones, around 81% of them singletons. Trimming cost V 8 bases and J 0 bases, with 8 bases left between them. Germline V gene lookup returns CDR1 SGHTA and CDR2 FQGNSA. CDR3 size: 14 residues. On this clone: Its cognate antigen is unknown.

This chain connects TRBV7-2 to TRBJ2-6; TRBD2 might be the D (5 bases). Sequencing used PBMCs. The TCR originated in a woman aged 25 to 39 in good health and CMV-seronegative. DNA for the CDR3: TGTGCCAGCGGAGGTGCCTCTGGGGCCAACGTCCTGACTTTC. As protein: CASGGASGANVLTF.